This T cell receptor (beta chain) was recorded in a study of siplizumab effects on memory and regulatory T cells. The study, taken as a whole, reports: Naive T cells seemed more diverse than memory cells; they also seemed major alloresponse contributors. Researchers could not give a naive or memory phenotype to roughly 75-95% of proliferating CD4+ or CD8+ clones. Suppressive function of proliferating Tregs from siplizumab cultures was not confirmed.

Roughly 10^5 TCR templates per sample were sequenced. Sequenced by immunoSEQ multiplex PCR; TCRdb stores in-frame clones only, minus some. This sample has roughly 82,000 clones, with 80% to 90% found just once. This clone has just one count. Antigen unknown. The sample consisted of Tregs sorted from blood. The clonotype originates from a human donor in good health.

The CDR3 DNA follows: TGTGCCAGCAGCTTGCAGGGGGCAGTTCTAGCAACTAATGAAAAACTGTTTTTT. This codes for CASSLQGAVLATNEKLFF. The J gene is TRBJ1-4, the V gene TRBV5-6, with 8 bases fitting TRBD1. The CDR3 is made up of 18 amino acids. The V gene end was trimmed by 1 base and the J gene end by 0 bases; junction bases not matched to a gene: 8. In germline, CDR1 is SGHDT, CDR2 YYEEEE.